This TCR beta chain was identified in a study of control samples from healthy donors and cancer patients. Assay: immunoSEQ multiplex PCR; the TCRdb copy retains only in-frame clones and omits some. The sample has some 130,000 clones; more than 90% are singletons. Trimming stripped 4 bases from V and 2 bases from J, with 15 bases between. Looked up from germline, CDR1 is LNHDA and CDR2 is SQIVND (reference sequence). There are 16 residues in the CDR3. Sequenced material: blood. The receptor was derived from a young man in good health. The chain couples TRBV19 to TRBJ1-5; D call uncertain. Here the CDR3 DNA reads TGTGCCAGTAGTAGAGCAGCTTACGACGGCAATCAGCCCCAGCATTTT. As protein: CASSRAAYDGNQPQHF.